Each of the 27 T cell receptor beta chains below was sequenced from the same sample in a study of radiotherapy plus CTLA-4 blockade in lung cancer (dated by TCRdb to about 2018). The library was made by the immunoSEQ multiplex PCR assay. TCRdb provides this immuneACCESS table in a form limited to in-frame rearrangements. Some clones are lacking; in checked studies, under half of them reflect an unresolved V gene, and why the rest are absent is not known. The sample data list tens of thousands of clones, and around 70% of these were observed just once. The biggest ten clones account for about 3.5% of the sample. The starting material was peripheral blood, obtained from a patient treated with radiotherapy plus ipilimumab. These receptors were collected from a human donor with non-small cell lung cancer who had stable disease on radiotherapy plus ipilimumab.

This CDR3 is CASSQDRGRGNQPQHF. In DNA form, the CDR3 reads TGTGCCAGTAGTCAGGACAGGGGAAGGGGCAATCAGCCCCAGCATTTT. The rearrangement uses TRBV19 and TRBJ1-5, with TRBD1 matching 9 bases. Germline lookup yields CDR1 LNHDA and CDR2 SQIVND (reference sequence). V lost 5 bases to trimming and J lost 2 bases; unmatched junction nucleotides: 7. There are 16 residues in the CDR3.

DNA for the CDR3: TGCGCCAGCAGCTTGAGTCGGGGAGACGGTACCTACGAGCAGTACTTC. Amino acids: CASSLSRGDGTYEQYF. The chain links TRBV5-1 to TRBJ2-7; possible D gene TRBD2, 5 bases. V dropped 1 base and J dropped 2 bases, with 16 bases sitting between them. The CDR3 spans 16 residues. Germline lookup yields CDR1 SGHRS and CDR2 YFSETQ.

The chain carries TRBV11-2 and TRBJ2-5; D is possibly TRBD2 (6 bases). Germline V gene data show CDR1 as SGHAT and CDR2 as FQNNGV. The CDR3 spans 17 residues. Deletions cut 1 base from V and 5 bases from J, with 20 bases between. In DNA form, the CDR3 reads TGTGCCAGCAGCTTAGGTTGGTGGGAGGCCTCTTCTGAGACCCAGTACTTC. It codes for CASSLGWWEASSETQYF.

The chain combines TRBV2 with TRBJ1-1, with 7 bases lining up with TRBD1. V lost 6 bases and J lost 5; bases outside the gene matches: 6. The CDR3 loop spans 13 amino acids. Looked up from germline, CDR1 is SNHLY and CDR2 is FYNNEI. DNA of the CDR3: TGTGCCAGCAGGCTCAGGGGGAGTACTGAAGCTTTCTTT. Protein product: CASRLRGSTEAFF.

This chain connects TRBV18 to TRBJ2-7; no firm D call. This CDR3 region has 14 residues. The ends were cut back, 1 base at V and 5 bases at J, with 12 bases in the middle. Per the germline V gene, CDR1 is KGHSH and CDR2 is LQKENI. CDR3: CASSPLGAGDEQYF. In DNA form, the CDR3 reads TGTGCCAGCTCACCACTAGGAGCTGGGGACGAGCAGTACTTC.

The rearrangement links TRBV7-6 to TRBJ2-2; D perhaps matches TRBD1 (6 bases). CDR1 and CDR2 (germline): SGHVS, FNYEAQ. The CDR3 length is 16 residues. Trimming left V 4 bases short and J 4 bases short, with 16 bases between. The CDR3 DNA follows: TGTGCCAGCAGCTCGAACAGGGTTGGTGGCACCGGGGAGCTGTTTTTT. Protein product: CASSSNRVGGTGELFF. The variable domain in full, with the rest retrieved from reference TRBV7-6 and TRBJ2-2, is GAGVSQSPRYKVTKRGQDVALRCDPISGHVSLYWYRQALGQGPEFLTYFNYEAQQDKSGLPNDRFSAERPEGSISTLTIQRTEQRDSAMYRCASSSNRVGGTGELFFGEGSRLTVL.

A few counts support this clone. The DNA for the CDR3 is TGTGCCAGCAGCCCGGGGTTTAGGGCGAGAAATTCACCCCTCCACTTT. Amino acids: CASSPGFRARNSPLHF. The chain couples TRBV27 to TRBJ1-6; no reliable D call. Germline-derived CDR1 and CDR2 are MNHEY and SMNVEV (reference sequence). Trimming cost V 6 bases and J 7 bases, with 19 bases left between them. The CDR3 is 16 amino acids.

Only a few counts were recorded for this clone. The rearrangement joins TRBV28 to TRBJ2-7, with 9 positions matching TRBD1. Germline V lookup: CDR1 MDHEN, CDR2 SYDVKM. V lost 5 bases and J lost 1; bases outside the gene matches: 9. This CDR3 has 16 amino acids. CDR3 residues: CASSIGQGRGSYEQYF. CDR3 in DNA: TGTGCCAGCAGTATAGGACAGGGGAGAGGATCCTACGAGCAGTACTTC.

This chain joins TRBV28 and TRBJ1-1; D gene unclear. The V gene's germline CDR1 is MDHEN and CDR2 SYDVKM. The CDR3 is 14 amino acids. Trimming removed 3 bases at V and 4 bases at J, with 12 bases between. CDR3 sequence (DNA): TGTGCCAGCAGTTTTCCCCGCCGCGGCACTGAAGCTTTCTTT. This gives the protein CASSFPRRGTEAFF.

V and J are TRBV5-1 and TRBJ2-7, with D unresolved. The CDR3 contains 15 residues. Trimming cost V 4 bases and J 1 base, with 15 bases left between them. CDR1 and CDR2 (germline): SGHRS, YFSETQ. DNA of the CDR3: TGCGCCAGCAGCAGTAGACCATCAGGATCCTACGAGCAGTACTTC. This gives the protein CASSSRPSGSYEQYF.

The chain joins TRBV5-4 to TRBJ1-1; D uncertain. This CDR3 region has 13 residues. With 6 bases removed from V and 2 bases from J, the gap between germline ends came to 11 bases. Germline loops: CDR1 SGHNT, CDR2 YYREEE (reference sequence). CDR3 in DNA: TGTGCCAGCAATCCGACACCAAACACTGAAGCTTTCTTT. Amino acid sequence: CASNPTPNTEAFF.

The chain uses TRBV30 and TRBJ1-2, with D possibly matching TRBD1 (5 bases). The germline V gene has CDR1 GTSNPN and CDR2 SVGIG (reference sequence). The CDR3 has 13 amino acids. The germline V and J ends were trimmed by 1 base and 3 bases, with 9 bases remaining between them. The CDR3 DNA reads as TGTGCCTGGAGTGGACAGCTGGACTATGGCTACACCTTC. Translating it yields CAWSGQLDYGYTF.

The chain employs TRBV18 and TRBJ1-2; 7 positions match TRBD1. The V and J ends lost 3 bases and 0 bases, in that order; junction bases with no gene match: 7. Germline loops: CDR1 KGHSH, CDR2 LQKENI. This CDR3 region has 16 residues. CDR3 protein: CASSPDREGANYGYTF. As DNA, the CDR3 is TGTGCCAGCTCACCCGACAGGGAGGGAGCTAACTATGGCTACACCTTC. The entire variable domain, with the rest obtained from reference TRBV18 and TRBJ1-2, is as follows: NAGVMQNPRHLVRRRGQEARLRCSPMKGHSHVYWYRQLPEEGLKFMVYLQKENIIDESGMPKERFSAEFPKEGPSILRIQQVVRGDSAAYFCASSPDREGANYGYTFGSGTRLTVV.

The chain recombines TRBV5-1 with TRBJ1-1, with 9 bases matching TRBD1. Looked up from germline, CDR1 is SGHRS and CDR2 is YFSETQ. This CDR3 has 13 residues. The V segment lost 4 bases and the J segment 12 bases; nucleotides outside the gene matches: 10. This CDR3 reads CASSQTGTGTSFF. The CDR3 DNA reads as TGCGCCAGCAGCCAAACCGGGACAGGGACATCTTTCTTT.

This chain connects TRBV27 to TRBJ2-1, with 10 bases lining up with TRBD2. This CDR3 is 13 amino acids long. Germline loops: CDR1 MNHEY, CDR2 SMNVEV (reference sequence). The junction had 6 bases not matched to a gene; V was cut back by 7 bases and J by 9 bases. CDR3 in amino acids: CASTRTSGGEQFF. In DNA form, the CDR3 reads TGTGCCAGCACCAGGACTAGCGGTGGTGAGCAGTTCTTC.

For this clone: Other DNA sequences within the sample encode an identical CDR3. The J gene is TRBJ1-1, the V gene TRBV7-9; D is ambiguous. The CDR3 has 12 residues. The germline CDR1 and CDR2 sequences are SEHNR and FQNEAQ (reference sequence). Trimming took 4 bases from V and 1 from J, leaving 4 bases between them. CDR3 amino acids: CASSYKNTEAFF. In DNA form, the CDR3 reads TGTGCCAGCAGCTATAAGAACACTGAAGCTTTCTTT. Full variable domain (remainder filled in from reference TRBV7-9 and TRBJ1-1): DTGVSQNPRHKITKRGQNVTFRCDPISEHNRLYWYRQTLGQGPEFLTYFQNEAQLEKSRLLSDRFSAERPKGSFSTLEIQRTEQGDSAMYLCASSYKNTEAFFGQGTRLTVV.

This clone has a single count. This chain connects TRBV5-4 to TRBJ2-7; D call uncertain. Germline V gene lookup returns CDR1 SGHNT and CDR2 YYREEE (reference sequence). Trimming stripped 0 bases from V and 3 bases from J, with 13 bases between. There are 15 residues in the CDR3. The CDR3 DNA reads TGTGCCAGCAGCTTGGCCCTCAGGAAGAACTACGAGCAGTACTTC. This encodes CASSLALRKNYEQYF.

Remarks on this clone: The junction departs from germline at one end; a sequencing error may be responsible. The chain carries TRBV9 and TRBJ1-2, with 10 bases fitting TRBD1. CDR3 length equals 15 residues. From germline, CDR1 is SGDLS and CDR2 YYNGEE. CDR3 nucleotides: TGTGCCAGCAGCGCCCTCAAGGACAGGGGGTCCCCCCCACCCTTC. It codes for CASSALKDRGSPPPF.

CDR3 sequence: CASSYGTGDFYGYTF. The CDR3 DNA follows: TGTGCCAGCAGTTATGGAACAGGGGATTTCTATGGCTACACCTTC. The V and J genes are TRBV6-7 and TRBJ1-2, with 7 bases matching TRBD1. TRBV6-7 is identified as an open reading frame with a role that is uncertain. CDR3 size: 15 residues. The junction had 8 bases not matched to a gene; V was cut back by 3 bases and J by 4 bases.

This clone was detected only a few times. The CDR3 loop reads CASRQNNEKLFF. CDR3 nucleotides: TGTGCCAGCAGACAGAACAATGAAAAACTGTTTTTT. The chain has TRBV27 and TRBJ1-4; no reliable D call. Germline V gene data show CDR1 as MNHEY and CDR2 as SMNVEV (reference sequence). The length of the CDR3 is 12 residues. V gave up 6 bases and J gave up 5 bases, with 7 bases separating them.

A note on this clone: The junction and the germline gene differ at one end; a read error may be behind it. This chain joins TRBV6-4 and TRBJ1-5; D not resolved. This CDR3 is 12 amino acids long. Germline V lookup: CDR1 MRHNA, CDR2 SNTAGT. The chain's CDR3 is CAGSYSNQPQHF. The CDR3 region has the DNA TGTGCCGGCAGTTATAGCAATCAGCCCCAGCATTTT.

This clone was detected once. V usage is TRBV4-2 and J usage is TRBJ2-1, with TRBD2 identical over 9 bases. With V trimmed by 3 bases and J by 8 bases, 20 bases remained unmatched. Germline assignment: CDR1 LGHNA and CDR2 YNFKEQ. This CDR3 has 19 residues. The CDR3 here is CASSQPSGPLGLAIHEQFF. The DNA for the CDR3 is TGTGCCAGCAGCCAGCCTTCGGGCCCTCTGGGACTAGCTATCCATGAGCAGTTCTTC.

This chain links TRBV27 with TRBJ1-1; 7 positions match TRBD1. The CDR3 covers 15 residues. The germline V gene encodes CDR1 MNHEY and CDR2 SMNVEV (reference sequence). The J segment lost 5 bases and the V segment lost 3 bases, leaving 9 bases of the junction unmatched. CDR3 protein: CASSFTDRVLTEAFF. For the CDR3, the DNA is TGTGCCAGCAGTTTCACCGACAGGGTGCTAACTGAAGCTTTCTTT.

Relative to its sample, this clone is medium-sized (0.01 to 0.1%). Other nucleotide sequences in the sample specify the same CDR3. This rearrangement joins TRBV4-1 to TRBJ1-2; 7 bases are a match to TRBD1. V shed 1 base, J shed 5 bases, and the junction held 13 bases outside the gene matches. CDR1 and CDR2 (germline): MGHRA, YSYEKL. The CDR3 is 17 amino acids. The CDR3 here is CASSQGGRGRSGYGYTF. In DNA form, the CDR3 reads TGCGCCAGCAGCCAAGGGGGGAGGGGGCGATCGGGGTATGGCTACACCTTC.

The gene calls are TRBV11-3 and TRBJ1-2, with D possibly TRBD1 on 5 matching bases. The ends were cut back, 5 bases at V and 6 bases at J, with 13 bases in the middle. CDR1 is SGHNT, CDR2 YENEEA, per germline. The CDR3 sequence is 13 residues long. The CDR3 sequence: CASSVGTENGYTF. CDR3 sequence (DNA): TGTGCCAGCAGCGTAGGGACGGAGAATGGCTACACCTTC.

This chain connects TRBV4-3 to TRBJ2-7; D possibly corresponds to TRBD2 (6 bases). There are 15 residues in the CDR3. Per germline, CDR1 LGHNA and CDR2 YSLEER. Deletions cut 0 bases from V and 3 bases from J, with 12 bases between. In DNA form, the CDR3 reads TGCGCCAGCAGCCAAGACCGGGGGAGCGGCTACGAGCAGTACTTC. Translation gives CASSQDRGSGYEQYF.

This clone was picked up a small number of times. V gene TRBV2 combines with J gene TRBJ2-3; TRBD2 matches 9 bases. The V segment lost 4 bases and the J segment 0 bases; nucleotides outside the gene matches: 2. The length of the CDR3 is 15 residues. The germline CDR1 and CDR2 sequences are SNHLY and FYNNEI. The CDR3 loop is CASSGREGSTDTQYF. The CDR3 coding sequence is TGTGCCAGCAGTGGGCGGGAGGGGAGCACAGATACGCAGTATTTT.